This is a list of T cell receptor beta chains from one sample in a study of blood T cell repertoires in COVID-19. Measured with immunoSEQ multiplex PCR; TCRdb has only the in-frame clones, and not every one. This sample has 200,000 to 300,000 clones, with about nine tenths found just once. The sequenced material came from peripheral blood. The receptors shown here come from a woman aged 40-49 years with acute or convalescent COVID-19. CDR3s include the opening cysteine and the closing phenylalanine or tryptophan. Fields, in order: J gene, clone size, D gene, V gene, CDR3 protein, CDR3 DNA. A D gene is named only where the DNA matches it firmly. The size field is filled for only some rows; it gives once, few, many or a size class.

>TRBJ1-2|.|TRBD1|TRBV11-2
CASSPGTASYGYTF
TGTGCCAGCAGCCCTGGGACAGCATCCTATGGCTACACCTTC
>TRBJ2-5|.|TRBD2|TRBV10-1
CASSESMASGDAAGGMYF
TGCGCCAGCAGTGAGTCGATGGCTAGCGGGGACGCGGCGGGCGGCATGTACTTC
>TRBJ2-1|.|.|TRBV19
CASRPVRGSYNEQFF
TGTGCCAGTAGGCCCGTTAGGGGATCCTACAATGAGCAGTTCTTC
>TRBJ1-1|once|.|TRBV14
CASSQVSDTEAFF
TGTGCCAGCAGCCAAGTGAGCGACACTGAAGCTTTCTTT
>TRBJ1-5|.|TRBD1|TRBV11-2
CASSLDRGDQPQHF
TGTGCCAGCAGCTTGGACAGGGGAGACCAGCCCCAGCATTTT
>TRBJ1-1|.|.|TRBV5-1
CASSSTTGQMNTEAFF
TGCGCCAGCAGCTCAACAACAGGGCAGATGAACACTGAAGCTTTCTTT
>TRBJ2-5|.|TRBD2|TRBV2
CASSLGLAQQETQYF
TGTGCCAGCAGCCTGGGACTAGCGCAACAAGAGACCCAGTACTTC
>TRBJ1-1|.|.|TRBV5-4
CASSFQGRNTEAFF
TGTGCCAGCAGCTTTCAGGGGCGGAACACTGAAGCTTTCTTT
>TRBJ2-2|.|.|TRBV24-1
CATRPTGINTGELFF
TGTGCCACCAGGCCGACGGGGATCAACACCGGGGAGCTGTTTTTT
>TRBJ2-3|.|.|TRBV18
CASSQSLQDTQYF
TGTGCCAGCTCACAATCGTTACAAGATACGCAGTATTTT
>TRBJ1-2|.|TRBD1|TRBV2
CASSETGNYGYTF
TGTGCCAGCAGCGAGACAGGGAACTATGGCTACACCTTC
>TRBJ1-1|.|.|TRBV12-3/TRBV12-4
CASSPLWNTEAFF
TGTGCCAGCAGTCCCCTATGGAACACTGAAGCTTTCTTT
>TRBJ2-6|.|TRBD1|TRBV4-2
CASSLRQGATGANVLTF
TGTGCCAGCAGCCTCCGACAGGGGGCAACTGGGGCCAACGTCCTGACTTTC
>TRBJ1-2|.|.|TRBV18
CASLNLHSGENGYTF
TGTGCCAGCTTAAACCTCCATTCGGGGGAGAACGGCTACACCTTC
>TRBJ1-4|.|.|TRBV6-6
CASSYRGGEKLFF
TGTGCCAGCAGTTACAGGGGGGGCGAAAAACTGTTTTTT